One T cell receptor beta chain is described in this entry. Its antigen is unknown. These data are taken from a study of T cell responses to AZD1222 COVID-19 vaccine. Study-level results: Most donors were white British and more were female, and clonal diversity was possibly underestimated.

The repertoire was sequenced with immunoSEQ multiplex PCR; TCRdb's copy has only in-frame clones and lacks some. Of approximately 130,000 clones listed, approximately 85% were seen once; the top ten hold less than 9.5%. V lost 6 bases to trimming and J lost 8 bases; unmatched junction nucleotides: 11. The CDR3 runs to 15 residues. Germline V gives CDR1 SGHAT, CDR2 FQNNGV. The sample consisted of peripheral blood, taken 28 days after the second dose of the MenACWY control vaccine. The chain couples TRBV11-2 to TRBJ1-4; 8 bases fit TRBD1. The TCR was taken from an adult who received the MenACWY meningococcal vaccine as a control. The CDR3 loop is CASRATGVVAEKLFF. CDR3 nucleotide sequence: TGTGCCAGCAGGGCGACAGGGGTGGTAGCGGAAAAACTGTTTTTT.